Listed below are T cell receptor beta chains from one sample, sequenced in a study of cytomegalovirus exposure and HLA in healthy donors. Some clones are missing from TCRdb's copy, which holds only in-frame ones; the method was immunoSEQ multiplex PCR. The repertoire has approximately 70,000 clones, 74% of them found once; the top ten carry 11%. The sequencing sample was made of PBMCs. The receptors derive from a human donor in good health. CDR3s include the opening cysteine and the closing phenylalanine or tryptophan. The order of the fields is D gene, V gene, clone size, J gene, CDR3 DNA, CDR3 protein. D genes are given only for firm matches. Rows may omit the clone size; those that give it use once, few, many or a size class.

>TRBD2|TRBV7-9|NA|TRBJ2-2
TGTGCCTTCCGGCCTAAACTAGCGGGCAACACCGGGGAGCTGTTTTTT
CAFRPKLAGNTGELFF
>TRBD1|TRBV10-2|NA|TRBJ1-5
TGCGCCAGCAGTGATGGGACAGGGATTAATCAGCCCCAGCATTTT
CASSDGTGINQPQHF
>TRBD1|TRBV9|NA|TRBJ1-1
TGTGCCAGCAGCCCTTGGCAGGGGGACACTGAAGCTTTCTTT
CASSPWQGDTEAFF
>TRBD1|TRBV10-3|NA|TRBJ2-7
TGTGCCATCAGTGATATGGGGACGGACAGGGGTTCCTACGAGCAGTACTTC
CAISDMGTDRGSYEQYF
>TRBD1|TRBV27|NA|TRBJ1-1
TGTGCCAGCAGTTTAAACAGGGGCACTGAAGCTTTCTTT
CASSLNRGTEAFF
>TRBD2|TRBV6-6|NA|TRBJ2-7
TGTGCCAGCAGGCTGACTAGCGGCTCCTACGAGCAGTACTTC
CASRLTSGSYEQYF
>TRBD2|TRBV28|NA|TRBJ2-1
TGTGCCAGCAGTTCCTCTCTGGCTAGCGGGAGCGCAGGTGAGCAGTTCTTC
CASSSSLASGSAGEQFF
>TRBD1|TRBV9|NA|TRBJ1-1
TGTGCCAGCAGCGTGGGACAGGGGACTGAAGCTTTCTTT
CASSVGQGTEAFF
>NA|TRBV30|NA|TRBJ1-5
TGTGCCTGGAGGGTACAGGGAGGGATCAATCAGCCCCAGCATTTT
CAWRVQGGINQPQHF
>NA|TRBV5-1|NA|TRBJ2-1
TGCGCCAGCAGCTTCTTCAGGGCAGGCCCCCTCAATGAGCAGTTCTTC
CASSFFRAGPLNEQFF
>TRBD1|TRBV25-1|NA|TRBJ1-5
TGTGCCAGCAGTGAGGGATCGGACAGGAATGGCAATCAGCCCCAGCATTTT
CASSEGSDRNGNQPQHF
>TRBD1|TRBV19|NA|TRBJ1-1
TGTGCCAGTAGACTTAGGGACAGCATGAACACTGAAGCTTTCTTT
CASRLRDSMNTEAFF
>TRBD1|TRBV9|once|TRBJ2-7
TGTGCCAGCAGCGCGGGTACCGGGACAGGGGGCCACGAGCAGTACTTC
CASSAGTGTGGHEQYF
>TRBD1|TRBV7-9|NA|TRBJ2-7
TGTGCCAGCGGGACAGAGTACGAGCAGTACTTC
CASGTEYEQYF
>TRBD1|TRBV5-1|NA|TRBJ2-5
TGCGCCAGCAGCTACCGGGACAGCCAAGAGACCCAGTACTTC
CASSYRDSQETQYF
>NA|TRBV10-3|few|TRBJ1-2
TGTGCCATCAGTGAAACTGGACTTGATGGCTACACCTTC
CAISETGLDGYTF
>NA|TRBV7-3|NA|TRBJ2-7
TGTGCCAGCAGCTTAGGCCCGGGACTCAACTACGAGCAGTACTTC
CASSLGPGLNYEQYF
>NA|TRBV20-1|NA|TRBJ2-5
TGCAGTGCTAGCCTGCCGGGGACCCAGTACTTC
CSASLPGTQYF
>TRBD2|TRBV28|NA|TRBJ2-7
TGTGCCAGCACCAGACTAGCGACTTCCTACGAGCAGTACTTC
CASTRLATSYEQYF
>TRBD2|TRBV30|NA|TRBJ2-3
TGTGCCTGGAAGGCTAGCGGATCCACAGATACGCAGTATTTT
CAWKASGSTDTQYF
>NA|TRBV30|NA|TRBJ1-2
TGTGCCTGGATCGGCGCGTCAGGCCTCCTCTATGGCTACACCTTC
CAWIGASGLLYGYTF
>TRBD1|TRBV5-1|few|TRBJ2-1
TGCGCCAGCAGCTTGCAGGGGGCGAGCAATGAGCAGTTCTTC
CASSLQGASNEQFF
>NA|TRBV30|few|TRBJ2-1
TGCGGGGGCGGGAGTTACTACAATGAGCAGTTCTTC
CGGGSYYNEQFF
>NA|TRBV5-1|NA|TRBJ1-3
TGCGCCAGCAGCTTGCTGGGTAGGACAGCTGGAAACACCATATATTTT
CASSLLGRTAGNTIYF
>NA|TRBV7-2|NA|TRBJ2-5
TGTGCCAGCAGCTTAGATAGTGACAGATTAGAGTTGACCCAGTACTTC
CASSLDSDRLELTQYF
>TRBD1|TRBV5-4|NA|TRBJ2-7
TGTGCCAGCAGCCTTGGAGGAGGACAGGGCTCCTACGAGCAGTACTTC
CASSLGGGQGSYEQYF
>NA|TRBV5-6|NA|TRBJ1-3
TGTGCCAGCAGCCCTCTACAGGGAACAGCAGGAAACACCATATATTTT
CASSPLQGTAGNTIYF
>NA|TRBV28|few|TRBJ1-2
TGTGCCAGCAGTCCTGCCCAGGGCTATGGCTACACCTTC
CASSPAQGYGYTF
>TRBD2|TRBV7-3|NA|TRBJ2-1
TGTGCCAGCAGCTTAGGAGCGGGAGGGAAGAATACCTACAATGAGCAGTTCTTC
CASSLGAGGKNTYNEQFF